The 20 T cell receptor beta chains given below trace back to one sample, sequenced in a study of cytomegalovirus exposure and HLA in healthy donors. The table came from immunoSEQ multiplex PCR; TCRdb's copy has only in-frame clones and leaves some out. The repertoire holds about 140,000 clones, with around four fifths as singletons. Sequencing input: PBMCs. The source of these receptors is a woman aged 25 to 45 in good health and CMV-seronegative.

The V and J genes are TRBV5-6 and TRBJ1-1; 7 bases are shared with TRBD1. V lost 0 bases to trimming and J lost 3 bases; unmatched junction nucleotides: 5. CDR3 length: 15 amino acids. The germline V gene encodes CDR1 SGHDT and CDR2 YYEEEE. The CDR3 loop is CASSLVDRMDTEAFF. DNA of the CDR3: TGTGCCAGCAGCTTGGTGGACAGGATGGACACTGAAGCTTTCTTT.

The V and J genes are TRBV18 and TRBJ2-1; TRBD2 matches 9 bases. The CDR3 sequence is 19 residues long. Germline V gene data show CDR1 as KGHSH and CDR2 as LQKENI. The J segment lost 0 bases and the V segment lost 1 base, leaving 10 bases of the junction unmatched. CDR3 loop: CASSPRVSGGDRSYNEQFF. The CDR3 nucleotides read TGTGCCAGCTCACCACGAGTTAGCGGGGGCGACCGCTCCTACAATGAGCAGTTCTTC.

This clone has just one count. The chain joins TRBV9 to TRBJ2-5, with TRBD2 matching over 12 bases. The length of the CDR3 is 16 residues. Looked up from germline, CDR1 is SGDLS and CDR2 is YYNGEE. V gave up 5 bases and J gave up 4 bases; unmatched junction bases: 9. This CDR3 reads CASSIASGGAGETQYF. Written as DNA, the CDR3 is TGTGCCAGCAGTATAGCTAGCGGGGGGGCCGGAGAGACCCAGTACTTC.

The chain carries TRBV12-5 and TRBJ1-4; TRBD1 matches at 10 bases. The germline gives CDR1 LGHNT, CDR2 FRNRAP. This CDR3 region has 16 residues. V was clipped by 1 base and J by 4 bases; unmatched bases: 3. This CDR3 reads CASGLATGGFNEKLFF. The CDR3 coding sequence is TGTGCTAGTGGTTTGGCGACAGGGGGCTTTAATGAAAAACTGTTTTTT.

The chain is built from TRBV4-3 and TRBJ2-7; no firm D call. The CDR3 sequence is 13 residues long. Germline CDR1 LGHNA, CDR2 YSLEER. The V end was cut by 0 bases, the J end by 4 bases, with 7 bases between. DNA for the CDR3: TGCGCCAGCAGCCAAGAGTACGGTTACGAGCAGTACTTC. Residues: CASSQEYGYEQYF.

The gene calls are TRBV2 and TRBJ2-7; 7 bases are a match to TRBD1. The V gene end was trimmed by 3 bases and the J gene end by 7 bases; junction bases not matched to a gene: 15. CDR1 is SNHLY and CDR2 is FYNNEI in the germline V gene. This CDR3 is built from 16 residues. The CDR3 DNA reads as TGTGCCAGCAGTGACTGGCCCGGGACAGACGTTGTAGAGCAGTACTTC. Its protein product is CASSDWPGTDVVEQYF.

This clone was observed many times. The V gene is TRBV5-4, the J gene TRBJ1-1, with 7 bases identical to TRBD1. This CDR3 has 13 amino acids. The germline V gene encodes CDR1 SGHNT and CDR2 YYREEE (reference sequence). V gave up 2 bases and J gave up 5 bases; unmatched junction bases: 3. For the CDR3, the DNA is TGTGCCAGCAGCTTTAGACAGGGTACTGAAGCTTTCTTT. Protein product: CASSFRQGTEAFF.

The CDR3 is CASSDGRNTEAFF. CDR3 nucleotides: TGTGCCAGCAGCGATGGCAGGAACACTGAAGCTTTCTTT. The rearrangement joins TRBV9 to TRBJ1-1; D is uncertain. The CDR3 has 13 residues. The germline CDR1 and CDR2 sequences are SGDLS and YYNGEE. The V and J ends lost 3 bases and 1 base respectively, with 7 bases between them. The complete variable domain, with remaining parts taken from reference TRBV9 and TRBJ1-1, reads DSGVTQTPKHLITATGQRVTLRCSPRSGDLSVYWYQQSLDQGLQFLIQYYNGEERAKGNILERFSAQQFPDLHSELNLSSLELGDSALYFCASSDGRNTEAFFGQGTRLTVV.

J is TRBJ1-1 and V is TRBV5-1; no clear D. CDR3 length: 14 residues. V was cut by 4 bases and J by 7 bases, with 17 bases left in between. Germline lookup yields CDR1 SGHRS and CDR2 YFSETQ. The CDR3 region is CASSLPGGRVEAFF. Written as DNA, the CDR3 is TGCGCCAGCAGCCTACCAGGCGGGCGCGTTGAAGCTTTCTTT. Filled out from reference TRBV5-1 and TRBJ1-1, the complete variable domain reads KAGVTQTPRYLIKTRGQQVTLSCSPISGHRSVSWYQQTPGQGLQFLFEYFSETQRNKGNFPGRFSGRQFSNSRSEMNVSTLELGDSALYLCASSLPGGRVEAFFGQGTRLTVV.

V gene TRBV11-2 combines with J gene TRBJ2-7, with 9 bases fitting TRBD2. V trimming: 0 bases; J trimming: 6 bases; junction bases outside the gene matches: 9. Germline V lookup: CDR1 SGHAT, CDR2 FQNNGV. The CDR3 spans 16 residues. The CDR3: CASSLDLSGGLVEQYF. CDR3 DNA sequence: TGTGCCAGCAGCTTAGATCTCAGCGGGGGGCTCGTCGAGCAGTACTTC.

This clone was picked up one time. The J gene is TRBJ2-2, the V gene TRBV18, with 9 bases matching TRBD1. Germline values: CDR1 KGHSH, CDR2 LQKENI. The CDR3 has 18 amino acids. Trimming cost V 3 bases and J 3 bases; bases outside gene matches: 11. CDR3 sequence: CASSPPGQGITDTGELFF. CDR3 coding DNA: TGTGCCAGCTCACCCCCGGGACAGGGCATTACGGACACCGGGGAGCTGTTTTTT.

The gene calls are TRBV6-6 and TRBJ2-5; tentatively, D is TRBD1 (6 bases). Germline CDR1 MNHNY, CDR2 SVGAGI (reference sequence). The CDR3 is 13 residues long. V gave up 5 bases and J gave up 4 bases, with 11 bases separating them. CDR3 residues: CASSRGSGETQYF. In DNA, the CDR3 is TGTGCCAGCAGTAGGGGGAGCGGAGAGACCCAGTACTTC.

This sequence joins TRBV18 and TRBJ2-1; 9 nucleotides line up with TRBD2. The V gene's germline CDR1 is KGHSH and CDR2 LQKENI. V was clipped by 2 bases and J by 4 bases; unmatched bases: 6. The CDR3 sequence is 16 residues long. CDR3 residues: CASSPFGGGDYNEQFF. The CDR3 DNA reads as TGTGCCAGCTCACCATTCGGCGGGGGGGATTACAATGAGCAGTTCTTC.

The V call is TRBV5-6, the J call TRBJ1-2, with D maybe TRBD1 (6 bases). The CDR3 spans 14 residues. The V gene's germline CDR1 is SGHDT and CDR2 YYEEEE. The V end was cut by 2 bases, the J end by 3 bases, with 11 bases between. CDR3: CASSFIRGHYGYTF. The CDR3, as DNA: TGTGCCAGCAGCTTTATCAGGGGACACTATGGCTACACCTTC.

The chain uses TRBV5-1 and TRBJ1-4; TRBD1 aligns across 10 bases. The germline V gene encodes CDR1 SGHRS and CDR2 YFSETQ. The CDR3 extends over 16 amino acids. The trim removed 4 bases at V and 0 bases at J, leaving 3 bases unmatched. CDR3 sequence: CASSQGQGPTNEKLFF. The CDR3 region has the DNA TGCGCCAGCAGCCAGGGACAGGGGCCAACTAATGAAAAACTGTTTTTT.

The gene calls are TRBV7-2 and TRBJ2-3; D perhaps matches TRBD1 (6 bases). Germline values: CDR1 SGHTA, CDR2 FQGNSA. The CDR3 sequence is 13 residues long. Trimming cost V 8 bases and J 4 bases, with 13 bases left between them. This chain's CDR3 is CASRSSGADTQYF. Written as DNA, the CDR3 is TGTGCCAGCCGGTCTTCAGGGGCAGATACGCAGTATTTT.

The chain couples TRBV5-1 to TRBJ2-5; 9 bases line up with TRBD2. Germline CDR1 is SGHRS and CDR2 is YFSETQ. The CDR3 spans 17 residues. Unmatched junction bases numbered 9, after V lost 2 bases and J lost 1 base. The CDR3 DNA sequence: TGCGCCAGCAGCTTAAAATATAGCGGGGGCCCCCAAGAGACCCAGTACTTC. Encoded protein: CASSLKYSGGPQETQYF.

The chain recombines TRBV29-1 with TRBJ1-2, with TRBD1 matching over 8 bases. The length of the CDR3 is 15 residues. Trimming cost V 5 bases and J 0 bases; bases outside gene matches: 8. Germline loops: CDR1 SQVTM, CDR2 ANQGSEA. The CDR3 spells CSVPSDRASNYGYTF. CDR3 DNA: TGCAGCGTTCCATCGGACAGGGCCTCTAACTATGGCTACACCTTC.

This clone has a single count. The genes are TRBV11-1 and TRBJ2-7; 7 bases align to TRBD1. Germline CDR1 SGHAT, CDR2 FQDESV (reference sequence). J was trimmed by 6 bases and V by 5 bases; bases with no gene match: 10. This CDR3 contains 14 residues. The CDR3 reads CASSPDRVGAEQYF. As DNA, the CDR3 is TGTGCCAGCAGCCCAGACAGGGTAGGCGCCGAGCAGTACTTC.

The CDR3 spells CSARGTGDSYEQYF. CDR3 sequence (DNA): TGCAGCGCCCGGGGGACAGGGGACTCCTACGAGCAGTACTTC. The rearrangement links TRBV29-1 to TRBJ2-7; 10 positions agree with TRBD1. Per germline, CDR1 SQVTM and CDR2 ANQGSEA. The CDR3 loop spans 14 amino acids. The junction had 6 bases not matched to a gene; V was cut back by 7 bases and J by 0 bases.